These 26 T cell receptor beta chains came from one sample sequenced in a study of shared clonotypes between healthy human individuals. TCRdb's copy holds only in-frame clones and misses some; the assay was immunoSEQ multiplex PCR. In the table there are fewer than 200,000 clones, approximately 92% of which are singletons. The sample was naive CD4+ T cells sorted from blood. Stated subset: CD45RA+ positively selected. Source of these receptors: a woman aged 25 to 39 in good health.

V and J are TRBV2 and TRBJ2-1, with TRBD2 identical over 15 bases. Germline V gene data show CDR1 as SNHLY and CDR2 as FYNNEI. J gave up 7 bases and V 2 bases, and 3 bases lay outside the gene matches. The CDR3 is 16 residues long. The chain's CDR3 is CASSETGLAGGNEQFF. CDR3 DNA: TGTGCCAGCAGTGAAACGGGACTAGCGGGAGGAAATGAGCAGTTCTTC. The whole variable domain, remainder taken from reference TRBV2 and TRBJ2-1, is EPEVTQTPSHQVTQMGQEVILRCVPISNHLYFYWYRQILGQKVEFLVSFYNNEISEKSEIFDDQFSVERPDGSNFTLKIRSTKLEDSAMYFCASSETGLAGGNEQFFGPGTRLTVL.

The chain has TRBV28 and TRBJ2-4; either TRBD1 or TRBD2 may fit D (5 bases each). The CDR3 extends over 12 amino acids. The ends were cut back, 7 bases at V and 5 bases at J, with 9 bases in the middle. Germline loops: CDR1 MDHEN, CDR2 SYDVKM. CDR3 sequence (DNA): TGTGCCAGCAAGGGACCCCAAAACATTCAGTACTTC. Its translation: CASKGPQNIQYF.

The chain combines TRBV14 with TRBJ2-7; D tentatively reads TRBD1 or TRBD2 (5 bases each). Germline V gene data show CDR1 as SGHDN and CDR2 as FVKESK. V shed 0 bases and J shed 1 base, with 10 bases lying between them. The CDR3 contains 15 residues. CDR3 sequence (DNA): TGTGCCAGCAGCCAAGATTGGGACGGATCCTACGAGCAGTACTTC. Protein: CASSQDWDGSYEQYF.

The chain couples TRBV5-1 to TRBJ1-1, with TRBD1 matching 9 bases. CDR3 length: 14 amino acids. Germline trimming cut 5 bases from V and 0 bases from J; bases unmatched to any gene: 2. CDR1 and CDR2 from the germline V gene are SGHRS and YFSETQ. Here the CDR3 reads CASRRQGVNTEAFF. The CDR3, as DNA: TGCGCCAGCAGGCGACAGGGGGTGAACACTGAAGCTTTCTTT. Filled out from reference TRBV5-1 and TRBJ1-1, the complete variable domain reads KAGVTQTPRYLIKTRGQQVTLSCSPISGHRSVSWYQQTPGQGLQFLFEYFSETQRNKGNFPGRFSGRQFSNSRSEMNVSTLELGDSALYLCASRRQGVNTEAFFGQGTRLTVV.

The chain has TRBV7-2 and TRBJ2-1, with TRBD1 matching 8 bases. Looked up from germline, CDR1 is SGHTA and CDR2 is FQGNSA. The CDR3 covers 15 residues. V shed 5 bases, J shed 8 bases, and the junction held 11 bases outside the gene matches. CDR3 bases: TGTGCCAGCAGCCGTCGTACCGGGACAGGTCATGAGCAGTTCTTC. Its protein product is CASSRRTGTGHEQFF.

The chain uses TRBV19 and TRBJ1-5; TRBD1 matches at 8 bases. The CDR3 is 15 amino acids. Looked up from germline, CDR1 is LNHDA and CDR2 is SQIVND (reference sequence). Losses at the gene ends were 6 bases for V and 5 bases for J; bases not matched to a gene: 9. The CDR3: CASRWVQGGDQPQHF. As DNA, the CDR3 is TGTGCCAGTAGATGGGTACAGGGGGGCGATCAGCCCCAGCATTTT. Based on the CDR3 plus reference TRBV19 and TRBJ1-5, the full variable domain is DGGITQSPKYLFRKEGQNVTLSCEQNLNHDAMYWYRQDPGQGLRLIYYSQIVNDFQKGDIAEGYSVSREKKESFPLTVTSAQKNPTAFYLCASRWVQGGDQPQHFGDGTRLSIL.

The rearrangement joins TRBV5-6 to TRBJ2-3; 10 bases are shared with TRBD2. V lost 2 bases and J lost 1; bases outside the gene matches: 1. From germline, CDR1 is SGHDT and CDR2 YYEEEE. CDR3 length: 15 amino acids. The CDR3 DNA is TGTGCCAGCAGCTTTCTAGCGGGAGGCACAGATACGCAGTATTTT. This sequence encodes CASSFLAGGTDTQYF.

This clone appeared once. This chain joins TRBV7-8 and TRBJ2-5, with D hard to call. TRBJ2-7 matches the DNA end more closely, so the J call is doubtful. Looked up from germline, CDR1 is SGHVS and CDR2 is FQNEAQ. This CDR3 spans 16 amino acids. This chain's CDR3 is CASSLVPTGLTYEQYF. DNA for the CDR3: TGTGCCAGCAGCTTAGTACCCACGGGCCTCACCTACGAGCAGTACTTC.

This chain links TRBV25-1 with TRBJ2-6; TRBD1 is a possible D gene (5 bases). Trimming cost V 4 bases and J 0 bases, with 10 bases left between them. Germline V gene lookup returns CDR1 MGHDK and CDR2 SYGVNS. The CDR3 totals 16 residues. As DNA, the CDR3 is TGTGCCAGCAGTGGGCTCAGGGACTCTGGGGCCAACGTCCTGACTTTC. As protein: CASSGLRDSGANVLTF.

The chain couples TRBV19 to TRBJ1-5, with D perhaps TRBD1 (6 bases). The V end was cut by 1 base, the J end by 6 bases, with 13 bases between. The germline V gene has CDR1 LNHDA and CDR2 SQIVND (reference sequence). This CDR3 comprises 15 residues. CDR3 nucleotides: TGTGCCAGTAGTATAGGGCAGGGGTTATTTCAGCCCCAGCATTTT. Protein: CASSIGQGLFQPQHF.

The genes are TRBV19 and TRBJ1-5; D is ambiguous. CDR3 length: 14 amino acids. The V gene lost 2 bases and the J gene lost 4 bases, with 9 bases spanning the gap. Germline V lookup: CDR1 LNHDA, CDR2 SQIVND (reference sequence). The CDR3 sequence: CASSISKNNQPQHF. In DNA, the CDR3 is TGTGCCAGTAGTATAAGTAAGAATAATCAGCCCCAGCATTTT.

The V call is TRBV10-3, the J call TRBJ2-5; 7 nucleotides agree with TRBD2. The J call is uncertain, as TRBJ2-7 better fits the DNA end. This CDR3 region has 14 residues. CDR1 is ENHRY, CDR2 SYGVKD, per germline. CDR3 nucleotides: TGTGCCATCAGCCCGGGAGGTCCAAGCTACGAGCAGTACTTC. Translated: CAISPGGPSYEQYF.

The V gene is TRBV11-2, the J gene TRBJ2-5, with D unclear. The J call may be incorrect, as the DNA end agrees better with TRBJ2-7. This CDR3 contains 14 residues. Germline V gene lookup returns CDR1 SGHAT and CDR2 FQNNGV. The CDR3 bases are TGTGCCAGCAGCTTAGACGCCAGAACCTACGAGCAGTACTTC. Its protein product is CASSLDARTYEQYF.

The rearrangement links TRBV29-1 to TRBJ2-1, with 8 bases aligning to TRBD2. The germline V gene encodes CDR1 SQVTM and CDR2 ANQGSEA. This CDR3 has 15 residues. The CDR3 sequence is CRIIVGSGRNNEQFF. CDR3 DNA: TGCAGGATCATAGTAGGCAGCGGGAGAAACAATGAGCAGTTCTTC.

The chain has TRBV5-1 and TRBJ2-7; 10 nucleotides agree with TRBD2. V shed 4 bases and J 4 bases; nucleotides not matched to a gene: 8. The CDR3 spans 15 residues. Germline V gene sequence: CDR1 SGHRS, CDR2 YFSETQ. CDR3 amino acids: CASSPSPGLAYEQYF. The DNA for the CDR3 is TGCGCCAGCAGCCCATCTCCGGGACTAGCGTACGAGCAGTACTTC.

V and J are TRBV28 and TRBJ2-4; TRBD2 matches at 7 bases. Per the germline V gene, CDR1 is MDHEN and CDR2 is SYDVKM. Unmatched junction bases numbered 13, after V lost 4 bases and J lost 1 base. CDR3 size: 18 residues. The CDR3 nucleotides are TGTGCCAGCAGTTCCAACAATCTAGCGGCTTGGGCCAAAAACATTCAGTACTTC. Encoded protein: CASSSNNLAAWAKNIQYF.

V usage is TRBV19 and J usage is TRBJ2-5; D gene ambiguous. CDR1 and CDR2 (germline): LNHDA, SQIVND (reference sequence). The CDR3 covers 12 residues. V gave up 6 bases and J gave up 4 bases, with 9 bases separating them. CDR3 residues: CASSGVGETQYF. The CDR3 bases are TGTGCCAGTAGCGGAGTGGGAGAGACCCAGTACTTC.

V and J are TRBV7-8 and TRBJ1-1, with a weak D call TRBD1 (5 bases). CDR1 is SGHVS and CDR2 is FQNEAQ in the germline V gene. This CDR3 is 14 amino acids long. V was pared by 2 bases and J by 4 bases, with 11 bases between. CDR3 sequence: CASSLHRNPTEAFF. As DNA, the CDR3 is TGTGCCAGCAGCTTACACAGGAATCCCACTGAAGCTTTCTTT.

The chain is built from TRBV10-1 and TRBJ2-4; possibly TRBD1 or TRBD2 for D (5 bases each). V lost 4 bases, J lost 5 bases, and 9 bases lay in between. The germline V gene has CDR1 WNHNN and CDR2 SYGVQD (reference sequence). There are 13 residues in the CDR3. The CDR3 coding sequence is TGCGCCAGCAGTGGGGACGGTGAAAACATTCAGTACTTC. Translated, it gives CASSGDGENIQYF.

The V call is TRBV15, the J call TRBJ2-2; D gene ambiguous. The CDR3 totals 15 residues. V lost 5 bases and J 4 bases, leaving 14 bases between the germline ends. Germline V CDR1 and CDR2: LNHNV, YYDKDF (reference sequence). CDR3 nucleotides: TGTGCCACCAGCGCGGTGGGAACGACCACCGGGGAGCTGTTTTTT. This codes for CATSAVGTTTGELFF.

This chain uses TRBV14 with TRBJ1-1; a weak D match, TRBD1 (6 bases). The CDR3 is 17 amino acids. Germline CDR1 and CDR2: SGHDN and FVKESK. Trimming left V 2 bases short and J 3 bases short, with 19 bases between. Here the CDR3 DNA reads TGTGCCAGCAGCCAAATCACCGGGGGCGTTAAGGACACTGAAGCTTTCTTT. Encoded protein: CASSQITGGVKDTEAFF.

The V and J genes are TRBV28 and TRBJ1-1; TRBD1 matches at 11 bases. Germline V gene sequence: CDR1 MDHEN, CDR2 SYDVKM. After removal of 5 bases from V and 4 bases from J, the junction contained 6 bases not matched to a gene. The CDR3 spans 15 residues. The CDR3 sequence: CASSPGQGASTEAFF. For the CDR3, the DNA is TGTGCCAGCAGTCCCGGACAGGGGGCGAGCACTGAAGCTTTCTTT.

The chain has TRBV19 and TRBJ2-1; 8 bases agree with TRBD2. With 5 bases clipped from V and 7 bases from J, the junction kept 4 bases outside the gene matches. Germline CDR1 reads LNHDA; CDR2 reads SQIVND (reference sequence). The CDR3 is 13 residues long. The CDR3 DNA reads as TGTGCCAGTAGTCTAAGCGGGAGAAATGAGCAGTTCTTC. It is translated as CASSLSGRNEQFF.

The rearrangement joins TRBV6-5 to TRBJ1-3; D gene ambiguous. Germline CDR1 MNHEY, CDR2 SVGAGI. The V and J ends lost 0 bases and 0 bases respectively, with 9 bases between them. The CDR3 consists of 16 residues. CDR3 nucleotides: TGTGCCAGCAGTTACTCGATACAGCTCTCTGGAAACACCATATATTTT. Amino acids: CASSYSIQLSGNTIYF.

The chain uses TRBV27 and TRBJ2-7; 8 nucleotides agree with TRBD1. Germline CDR1 MNHEY, CDR2 SMNVEV (reference sequence). This CDR3 region has 16 residues. V shed 6 bases, J shed 3 bases, and the junction held 13 bases outside the gene matches. This chain's CDR3 is CASSHRTGNWVYEQYF. The CDR3 nucleotides read TGTGCCAGCAGCCACCGGACAGGGAATTGGGTCTACGAGCAGTACTTC.

The rearrangement joins TRBV7-2 to TRBJ2-7, with D perhaps assigned TRBD1 or TRBD2 (5 bases each). V lost 1 base and J 7 bases, leaving 11 bases between the germline ends. The germline CDR1 and CDR2 sequences are SGHTA and FQGNSA. The CDR3 is 13 amino acids. As DNA, the CDR3 is TGTGCCAGCAGCTTAGTTGCAGAGGGGGAGCAGTACTTC. Protein product: CASSLVAEGEQYF.